The 13 T cell receptor beta chains below all came from one sample that was sequenced in a study of blood T cells in healthy people across ages (dated by TCRdb to between 2014 and 2016). The method behind the library was 5' RACE. Sequencing instrument: Illumina HiSeq 2500. A second PCR of about 6 to 11 cycles was performed with a sample-barcoded 5' primer and a J-beta primer mix. TCRdb itself trimmed the public reads at Q25 with fastp, ran MiXCR and retained productive beta chains. Each entry is one CDR3 protein sequence, shown with its most common DNA and genes. This sample has 650,000 to 900,000 distinct CDR3 sequences in its table, and approximately 67% of those were observed once. The biggest ten clones account for approximately 30% of the sample. Material: blood. The origin of the receptors is a young man in good health.

This chain links TRBV12-3 or TRBV12-4 with TRBJ2-3; TRBD2 might be the D (7 bases). CDR3 length equals 14 residues. Trimming removed 3 bases at V and 5 bases at J, with 12 bases between. The CDR3 is CASSLRGLEDTQYF. DNA of the CDR3: TGTGCCAGCAGTTTGCGGGGGCTGGAAGATACGCAGTATTTT.

The chain has TRBV3-1 and TRBJ1-2, with unresolved D. Trimming left V 2 bases short and J 6 bases short, with 7 bases between. CDR3 length: 12 residues. Germline CDR1 reads LGHDT; CDR2 reads YNNKEL (reference sequence). CDR3 amino acids: CASSQNLNGYTF. The CDR3 nucleotides are TGTGCCAGCAGCCAAAATCTCAATGGCTACACCTTC.

This clonotype was observed a few times. The chain couples TRBV12-3 or TRBV12-4 to TRBJ2-3, with D possibly TRBD1 on 5 matching bases. The V end lost 6 bases, the J end lost 2 bases, and 9 bases lay between the germline ends. The CDR3 length is 13 residues. The CDR3 reads CASRGHNTDTQYF. CDR3 bases: TGTGCCAGCAGAGGACATAACACAGATACGCAGTATTTT.

This rearrangement joins TRBV29-1 to TRBJ1-4; D may be TRBD1 (5 bases). This CDR3 comprises 12 residues. Germline V gene sequence: CDR1 SQVTM, CDR2 ANQGSEA. The ends were cut back, 4 bases at V and 5 bases at J, with 8 bases in the middle. CDR3 DNA sequence: TGCAGCGTTGGGGGGATAAATGAAAAACTGTTTTTT. It translates to CSVGGINEKLFF. The full variable domain, in which reference TRBV29-1 and TRBJ1-4 provide the parts outside the CDR3, is SAVISQKPSRDICQRGTSLTIQCQVDSQVTMMFWYRQQPGQSLTLIATANQGSEATYESGFVIDKFPISRPNLTFSTLTVSNMSPEDSSIYLCSVGGINEKLFFGSGTQLSVL.

The rearrangement links TRBV29-1 to TRBJ2-3; TRBD2 agrees at 13 bases. Germline V CDR1 and CDR2: SQVTM, ANQGSEA. The CDR3 totals 16 residues. Trimming took 6 bases from V and 3 from J; bases not matched to a gene: 9. The CDR3, as DNA: TGCAGCGTGGAAAGGACTAGCGGGGGTCCTACAGATACGCAGTATTTT. This sequence encodes CSVERTSGGPTDTQYF.

The V and J genes are TRBV7-8 and TRBJ2-7; the match to TRBD1 covers 7 bases. This CDR3 has 16 residues. The germline V gene encodes CDR1 SGHVS and CDR2 FQNEAQ. The trim removed 5 bases at V and 4 bases at J, leaving 14 bases unmatched. The CDR3 DNA is TGTGCCAGCAGCCGACAGACCGGGACAGTGAGTTACGAGCAGTACTTC. It encodes CASSRQTGTVSYEQYF.

The rearrangement uses TRBV7-3 and TRBJ1-1; perhaps TRBD1 as D (5 bases). The CDR3 loop spans 15 amino acids. Per the germline V gene, CDR1 is SGHTA and CDR2 is FQGTGA. The V end lost 3 bases, the J end lost 0 bases, and 11 bases lay between the germline ends. This CDR3 reads CASSFDRVMNTEAFF. DNA of the CDR3: TGTGCCAGCAGCTTCGACAGAGTAATGAACACTGAAGCTTTCTTT. Filled out from reference TRBV7-3 and TRBJ1-1, the complete variable domain reads GAGVSQTPSNKVTEKGKYVELRCDPISGHTALYWYRQSLGQGPEFLIYFQGTGAADDSGLPNDRFFAVRPEGSVSTLKIQRTERGDSAVYLCASSFDRVMNTEAFFGQGTRLTVV.

The gene calls are TRBV5-1 and TRBJ2-1; 8 bases line up with TRBD2. Germline values: CDR1 SGHRS, CDR2 YFSETQ. With 2 bases clipped from V and 3 bases from J, the junction kept 1 base outside the gene matches. The length of the CDR3 is 14 residues. Here the CDR3 reads CASSFSGDYNEQFF. The CDR3 DNA follows: TGCGCCAGCAGCTTTAGCGGGGACTACAATGAGCAGTTCTTC.

The chain is built from TRBV5-1 and TRBJ2-7; TRBD2 might be the D (6 bases). This CDR3 comprises 13 residues. Per the germline V gene, CDR1 is SGHRS and CDR2 is YFSETQ. Between the trimmed V and J ends, which lost 4 bases and 5 bases, there was a span of 13 bases. The CDR3 nucleotides are TGCGCCAGCAGCGGGGGGACGGACCACGAGCAGTACTTC. This sequence encodes CASSGGTDHEQYF. Looking up the rest from reference TRBV5-1 and TRBJ2-7 gives the full variable domain: KAGVTQTPRYLIKTRGQQVTLSCSPISGHRSVSWYQQTPGQGLQFLFEYFSETQRNKGNFPGRFSGRQFSNSRSEMNVSTLELGDSALYLCASSGGTDHEQYFGPGTRLTVT.

This chain connects TRBV27 to TRBJ1-6; D unresolved. Germline V gives CDR1 MNHEY, CDR2 SMNVEV (reference sequence). V was clipped by 5 bases and J by 9 bases, with 17 bases between them. The CDR3 extends over 15 amino acids. The CDR3 DNA is TGTGCCAGCAGTGGTGGGGTGGGGAAAAGTTCACCCCTCCACTTT. Residues: CASSGGVGKSSPLHF.

The chain couples TRBV9 to TRBJ1-2, with unresolved D. The CDR3 loop spans 14 amino acids. CDR1 and CDR2 from the germline V gene are SGDLS and YYNGEE. The germline V and J ends were trimmed by 0 bases and 6 bases, with 12 bases remaining between them. CDR3 protein: CASSVGMGFNGYTF. The CDR3 DNA reads TGTGCCAGCAGCGTAGGTATGGGTTTCAATGGCTACACCTTC. Full variable domain (rest looked up from reference TRBV9 and TRBJ1-2): DSGVTQTPKHLITATGQRVTLRCSPRSGDLSVYWYQQSLDQGLQFLIQYYNGEERAKGNILERFSAQQFPDLHSELNLSSLELGDSALYFCASSVGMGFNGYTFGSGTRLTVV.

This clonotype was counted a few times. The V call is TRBV4-2, the J call TRBJ1-4; a weak D match, TRBD1 (5 bases). Trimming pared 0 bases from V and 4 bases from J, leaving 9 bases between. Germline CDR1 LGHNA, CDR2 YNFKEQ. This CDR3 is 15 amino acids long. The DNA of the CDR3 is TGTGCCAGCAGCCAAGATACCAGGGTTAATGAAAAACTGTTTTTT. It yields the protein CASSQDTRVNEKLFF.

This clonotype was counted a few times. CDR3 in amino acids: CASSPTIAGGIYEQYF. In nucleotides, the CDR3 is TGTGCCAGCAGCCCAACGATAGCGGGGGGTATCTACGAGCAGTACTTC. The V gene is TRBV7-2, the J gene TRBJ2-7; 10 bases are shared with TRBD2. Per germline, CDR1 SGHTA and CDR2 FQGNSA. V lost 5 bases and J lost 3; bases outside the gene matches: 10. CDR3 length: 16 amino acids.